The rows below give T cell receptor beta chains drawn from one sample of a study of blood T cells in healthy people across ages. TCRdb reanalysed the 5' RACE reads using MiXCR and keeps one entry per CDR3 protein. The table has roughly 2 million distinct CDR3 sequences, roughly 49% seen once; the top ten hold approximately 2.1%. Sequencing was performed on blood. These receptor sequences come from a woman aged 40 to 50 in good health. The CDR3 runs from the conserved cysteine through the conserved F or W. The order of the fields is V gene, clone size, D gene, J gene, CDR3 length, CDR3 DNA, CDR3 protein. A D gene is named only where the DNA matches it firmly. Only part of the rows carry a size: once, few, many, or a class if the clone is expanded.

TRBV29-1,-,TRBD1,TRBJ2-7,16,TGCAGCGCAGGAGTTCGCCCCGGGACAGGGGACAATGAGCAGTACTTC,CSAGVRPGTGDNEQYF
TRBV20-1,once,-,TRBJ2-1,15,TGCAGTGTCCAAGGGGGGGCGGGCTCCTACAATGAGCAGTTCTTC,CSVQGGAGSYNEQFF
TRBV6-2/TRBV6-3,-,TRBD1,TRBJ2-6,17,TGTGCCAGCAGCAATCGGGACAGGGGTTTTGGGGCCAACGTCCTGACTTTC,CASSNRDRGFGANVLTF
TRBV7-8,-,-,TRBJ1-4,16,TGTGCCAGCAGCTTGGGACGGGCCGAATTTAATGAAAAACTGTTTTTT,CASSLGRAEFNEKLFF
TRBV27,-,-,TRBJ2-5,15,TGTGCCAGCAGTTTCGGCAGGGGGGTGGCGGAGACCCAGTACTTC,CASSFGRGVAETQYF
TRBV9,-,-,TRBJ2-1,15,TGTGCCAGCAGCGTAGCGACTCGCTTGGACAATGAGCAGTTCTTC,CASSVATRLDNEQFF
TRBV2,few,-,TRBJ2-5,13,TGTGCCAGCAGGGTGGGCAGCGCGGAGACCCAGTACTTC,CASRVGSAETQYF
TRBV5-1,-,TRBD2,TRBJ2-1,15,TGCGCCAGCAGCTCGGCTCGGGGGGAATACAATGAGCAGTTCTTC,CASSSARGEYNEQFF
TRBV5-1,-,-,TRBJ2-1,12,TGCGCCAGCAGCACCGAGGGGCATGAGCAGTTCTTC,CASSTEGHEQFF
TRBV19,-,-,TRBJ2-5,15,TGTGCCAGTAGTCAAACACAGGGATTCGGGGAGACCCAGTACTTC,CASSQTQGFGETQYF
TRBV27,few,-,TRBJ2-3,13,TGTGCCAGCAGTCTCACCAATCCACATACGCAGTATTTT,CASSLTNPHTQYF
TRBV28,-,TRBD1,TRBJ2-7,13,TGTGCCACCACGGGACAGGGGGTTTACGAGCAGTACTTC,CATTGQGVYEQYF
TRBV9,-,-,TRBJ2-1,15,TGTGCCAGCAGCGGAAGGCGAACAGGGTACAATGAGCAGTTCTTC,CASSGRRTGYNEQFF
TRBV7-9,few,-,TRBJ2-5,16,TGTGCCAGCAGCTCCCCAGGGCTAGCATCCAAAGAGACCCAGTACTTC,CASSSPGLASKETQYF
TRBV15,few,-,TRBJ2-7,13,TGTGCCACCAGCCCGGGGGATCACTACGAGCAGTACTTC,CATSPGDHYEQYF
TRBV27,-,-,TRBJ1-2,14,TGTGCCAGCAGTTATAACTTAGGAAGCTATGGCTACACCTTC,CASSYNLGSYGYTF
TRBV7-2,-,-,TRBJ2-5,16,TGTGCCAGCAGCTGGGTCGGCGGGGGCTCCTACAATGAGCAGTACTTC,CASSWVGGGSYNEQYF
TRBV28,-,TRBD2,TRBJ2-7,15,TGTGCCAGCAGTCCCGTAGCGGGGGAAGTTTACGAGCAGTACTTC,CASSPVAGEVYEQYF
TRBV6-2/TRBV6-3,few,TRBD1,TRBJ1-2,13,TGTGCCAGCAGATCGACAGGGTTGGATGGCTACACCTTC,CASRSTGLDGYTF
TRBV7-6,-,TRBD2,TRBJ2-5,17,TGTGCCAGCAGCTTAGTAGTAGCGGGGGGGACCCCGGAGACCCAGTACTTC,CASSLVVAGGTPETQYF
TRBV20-1,-,TRBD2,TRBJ2-7,15,TGCAGTGCTCCCCCCGGGGTAGCGGGGGACTACGAGCAGTACTTC,CSAPPGVAGDYEQYF
TRBV20-1,-,-,TRBJ2-3,13,TGCAGTGCTAGAGAGGGTTGGACAGATACGCAGTATTTT,CSAREGWTDTQYF
TRBV6-2/TRBV6-3,few,TRBD2,TRBJ2-7,17,TGTGCCAGCACCCTTGGGACTAGCGGAGGCTCCGTATACGAGCAGTACTTC,CASTLGTSGGSVYEQYF
TRBV21-1,-,-,TRBJ2-7,15,TGTGCCAGCAGCAAGTCCCCAAGAGTACCCTGCGAGCAGTACTTC,CASSKSPRVPCEQYF
TRBV27,many,-,TRBJ2-1,14,TGTGCCAGCAGTTTAGGGGTCTCCTACAATGAGCAGTTCTTC,CASSLGVSYNEQFF
TRBV7-6,once,TRBD1,TRBJ2-2,12,TGTGCCACGGGACAGGGGGCCGAGGAGCTGTTTTTT,CATGQGAEELFF
TRBV20-1,-,-,TRBJ2-7,13,TGCAGTGCCCCCGGGCCCTATCAATCCGAGCAGTACTTC,CSAPGPYQSEQYF
TRBV15,-,TRBD2,TRBJ2-3,15,TGTGCCACCAGCATTTCTTCGGGGGGGACAGATACGCAGTATTTT,CATSISSGGTDTQYF
TRBV5-1,few,TRBD1,TRBJ2-7,15,TGCGCCAGCAGCTTTAGGGGACAGGGGCTCTACGAGCAGTACTTC,CASSFRGQGLYEQYF
TRBV20-1,few,TRBD2,TRBJ2-1,14,TGCAGTGCTTCTCGGACTAGCGGGGACAATGAGCAGTTCTTC,CSASRTSGDNEQFF
TRBV20-1,few,TRBD1,TRBJ1-4,16,TGCAGTGCTAATAAGATGGGACAGTCAACTAATGAAAAACTGTTTTTT,CSANKMGQSTNEKLFF
TRBV10-3,-,TRBD2,TRBJ2-7,12,TGTGCCATCAGTGAGGCTAGCGGTGAGCAGTACTTC,CAISEASGEQYF
TRBV18,few,-,TRBJ2-3,14,TGTGCCAGCTCACCACAGTATAGCACAGATACGCAGTATTTT,CASSPQYSTDTQYF
TRBV29-1,few,-,TRBJ1-5,13,TGCAGCGCCCGGGGCGGATTTAATCAGCCCCAGCATTTT,CSARGGFNQPQHF
TRBV6-2/TRBV6-3,-,-,TRBJ1-5,14,TGTGCCAGCAGTCCACACCTTAGCAATCAGCCCCAGCATTTT,CASSPHLSNQPQHF
TRBV7-2,few,TRBD1,TRBJ1-6,18,TGTGCCAGCAGCTTAGCGCACCCCTCGACAGGGTGGAATTCACCCCTCCACTTT,CASSLAHPSTGWNSPLHF
TRBV6-5,-,-,TRBJ1-6,12,TGTGCCAGCAGTTACCAAGGTTCACCCCTCCACTTT,CASSYQGSPLHF
TRBV6-6,-,TRBD1,TRBJ2-7,14,TGTGCCAGCTTCCGACAGGGGTCGTCCTACGAGCAGTACTTC,CASFRQGSSYEQYF
TRBV21-1,-,-,TRBJ2-5,17,TGTGCCAGCAGCATCCAGATGCAGGGGCTAGGGGTAGAGACCCAGTACTTC,CASSIQMQGLGVETQYF
TRBV4-2,-,TRBD1,TRBJ1-4,16,TGTGCCAGCAGCCAAGAAAGGGGGCGCGCTAATGAAAAACTGTTTTTT,CASSQERGRANEKLFF
TRBV6-5,-,TRBD1,TRBJ1-6,14,TGTGCCAGCAGACTCCAGGGGGATAATTCACCCCTCCACTTT,CASRLQGDNSPLHF
TRBV12-3/TRBV12-4,few,-,TRBJ2-5,13,TGTGCCAGCAACGTCGGGGGCGGGGAGACCCAGTACTTC,CASNVGGGETQYF
TRBV4-3,few,-,TRBJ2-1,16,TGCGCCAGCAGCCAAGATCTAGTCCTAGCCTACAATGAGCAGTTCTTC,CASSQDLVLAYNEQFF
TRBV20-1,-,-,TRBJ2-3,17,TGCAGTGCTAGATTGGGGCCCTACCGGTTGGGCACAGATACGCAGTATTTT,CSARLGPYRLGTDTQYF
TRBV20-1,-,-,TRBJ1-4,15,TGCAGTGCTAGAGATGGAACTACAACTAATGAAAAACTGTTTTTT,CSARDGTTTNEKLFF
TRBV4-1,few,-,TRBJ2-1,17,TGCGCCAGCAGCCAAGGTCTGGAACCCAGCTCCTACAATGAGCAGTTCTTC,CASSQGLEPSSYNEQFF
TRBV2,few,TRBD1,TRBJ2-7,17,TGTGCCAGCAGTGAAAGGATCTCAACAGGGGTGGGTTACGAGCAGTACTTC,CASSERISTGVGYEQYF
TRBV4-2,-,TRBD1,TRBJ2-7,14,TGTGCCAGCAGCCAAACAGGGGGAGGTTCCGAGCAGTACTTC,CASSQTGGGSEQYF
TRBV27,-,-,TRBJ2-3,15,TGTGCCAGCAGTTTGGGCGGGACCCGCACAGATACGCAGTATTTT,CASSLGGTRTDTQYF
TRBV6-5,-,TRBD1,TRBJ2-5,14,TGTGTCAGCACCTCGACAGGGCGCCGAGAGACCCAGTACTTC,CVSTSTGRRETQYF
TRBV7-8,-,-,TRBJ1-4,16,TGTGCCAGCAGCTTAGCGGGGGTACAGGGATGGGAAAAACTGTTTTTT,CASSLAGVQGWEKLFF
TRBV2,-,-,TRBJ2-7,15,TGTGCCACCCACGCCGAGGCAGTTATTGGAGGCGAGCAGTACTTC,CATHAEAVIGGEQYF
TRBV7-2,few,-,TRBJ2-3,13,TGTGCCAGCAGCAGAGCGGCGGCTCATACGCAGTATTTT,CASSRAAAHTQYF
TRBV6-2/TRBV6-3,few,TRBD2,TRBJ2-3,19,TGTGCCAGCAGTTACTCTATCGGGACTAGCGGGTCTAATGGAGATACGCAGTATTTT,CASSYSIGTSGSNGDTQYF
TRBV20-1,few,-,TRBJ2-3,14,TGCAGTGCTAGTCCCCGACGAAGCACAGATACGCAGTATTTT,CSASPRRSTDTQYF
TRBV7-6,-,-,TRBJ2-1,13,TGTGCCAGCAGCAAGGGGCAATTGGATGAGCAGTTCTTC,CASSKGQLDEQFF
TRBV5-1,-,TRBD1,TRBJ2-1,19,TGCGCCAGCAGCCTCACCGGGACAGGGGGCGCGAGGAGTATCTATGAGCAGTTCTTC,CASSLTGTGGARSIYEQFF